The 15 T cell receptor beta chains given below trace back to one sample, sequenced in a study of Graves' ophthalmopathy and Graves' hyperthyroidism. Transcripts of RNA were the source for amplifying TCR beta CDR3 regions. An opening RT-PCR round employed HTBI primers and preceded a second-round multiplex PCR. TCRdb fed the multiplex PCR reads into MiXCR, producing one record per CDR3 protein. The sample yields roughly 350,000 distinct CDR3 sequences, 17% seen once. The sample was peripheral blood. These receptors were collected from an adult woman with stable Graves' hyperthyroidism.

This clonotype was seen many times. This chain links TRBV19 with TRBJ1-1; TRBD1 matches 12 bases. After removal of 6 bases from V and 5 bases from J, the junction contained 10 bases not matched to a gene. The CDR3 is 16 amino acids. The germline V gene has CDR1 LNHDA and CDR2 SQIVND (reference sequence). The CDR3 protein is CASSPGTGGVGTEAFF. CDR3 sequence (DNA): TGTGCCAGTAGCCCCGGGACAGGGGGCGTAGGAACTGAAGCTTTCTTT.

The chain is built from TRBV3-1 and TRBJ1-6; no definite D call. This CDR3 contains 13 residues. The V and J ends lost 7 bases and 0 bases respectively, with 4 bases between them. The germline V gene has CDR1 LGHDT and CDR2 YNNKEL (reference sequence). CDR3 nucleotides: TGTGCCAGCAAGGGCTCCTATAATTCACCCCTCCACTTT. Residues: CASKGSYNSPLHF.

In this sample, this clonotype turned up many times. V gene TRBV14 combines with J gene TRBJ2-7; perhaps TRBD2 as D (6 bases). Germline V gene sequence: CDR1 SGHDN, CDR2 FVKESK. This CDR3 has 12 residues. Trimming took 3 bases from V and 6 from J, leaving 9 bases between them. The DNA of the CDR3 is TGTGCCAGCAGCCAGGGAGGATCCGAGCAGTACTTC. It codes for CASSQGGSEQYF.

This clonotype was counted at least ten times. The chain links TRBV2 to TRBJ2-7; 12 bases align to TRBD2. The germline gives CDR1 SNHLY, CDR2 FYNNEI. After removal of 4 bases from V and 4 bases from J, the junction contained 5 bases not matched to a gene. CDR3 length: 15 residues. Here the CDR3 reads CASSGGLAGYYEQYF. For the CDR3, the DNA is TGTGCCAGCAGTGGCGGACTAGCGGGATATTACGAGCAGTACTTC.

This clonotype was detected a few times. The chain combines TRBV11-2 with TRBJ2-2; 7 bases are shared with TRBD2. V dropped 3 bases and J dropped 5; count of bases not matched to a gene: 6. Germline CDR1 is SGHAT and CDR2 is FQNNGV. The CDR3 loop spans 15 amino acids. The CDR3 loop reads CASSFIREGTGELFF. CDR3 DNA: TGTGCCAGCAGCTTCATCAGGGAGGGGACCGGGGAGCTGTTTTTT.

Many counts were recorded for this clonotype. The chain uses TRBV6-1 and TRBJ2-7, with 8 nucleotides matching TRBD1. Per the germline V gene, CDR1 is MNHNS and CDR2 is SASEGT. This CDR3 contains 11 residues. DNA of the CDR3: TGTTCCGGACAGGGATCCTACGAGCAGTACTTC. It translates to CSGQGSYEQYF.

This clonotype was seen more than once but under ten times. This rearrangement joins TRBV10-3 to TRBJ1-3; no clear D. V lost 10 bases and J 1 base, leaving 11 bases between the germline ends. Germline V gives CDR1 ENHRY, CDR2 SYGVKD. CDR3 length: 13 amino acids. In DNA, the CDR3 is TGTGCCACCGAGGGAGGTTCTGGAAACACCATATATTTT. Its translation is CATEGGSGNTIYF.

This chain joins TRBV6-1 and TRBJ1-3; D gene uncertain. Germline V gives CDR1 MNHNS, CDR2 SASEGT. CDR3 length: 13 residues. V gave up 8 bases and J gave up 4 bases, with 12 bases separating them. CDR3 in amino acids: CASLTRFGNTIYF. CDR3 DNA sequence: TGTGCCAGCTTAACGCGGTTCGGAAACACCATATATTTT.

The table lists this clonotype with many counts. This chain joins TRBV6-1 and TRBJ1-1; 7 bases are a match to TRBD1. This CDR3 has 15 amino acids. Germline CDR1 MNHNS, CDR2 SASEGT. With V trimmed by 0 bases and J by 0 bases, 1 base remained unmatched. As DNA, the CDR3 is TGTGCCAGCAGTGAAGCGCAGGGGGTGAACACTGAAGCTTTCTTT. This encodes CASSEAQGVNTEAFF.

There are many counts of this clonotype. The rearrangement uses TRBV6-2 or TRBV6-3 and TRBJ2-5, with 8 bases identical to TRBD2. Germline CDR1 MNHEY, CDR2 SVGEGT. V trimming: 6 bases; J trimming: 5 bases; junction bases outside the gene matches: 17. CDR3 length: 17 residues. The CDR3 protein is CASSHTVSGNHRETQYF. CDR3 sequence (DNA): TGTGCCAGCAGCCACACCGTTAGCGGGAACCACCGCGAGACCCAGTACTTC.

This clonotype was recorded at least ten times. V and J are TRBV19 and TRBJ1-2; D unclear. Trimming removed 3 bases at V and 10 bases at J, with 15 bases between. CDR3 length equals 13 residues. Germline loops: CDR1 LNHDA, CDR2 SQIVND (reference sequence). Here the CDR3 reads CASSMGATPHYTF. The CDR3 nucleotides read TGTGCCAGTAGTATGGGTGCGACCCCCCACTACACCTTC.

Ten or more counts support this clonotype. The CDR3 DNA reads as TGTGCCATCCGGACAGGGGCGGAGGAGACCCAGTACTTC. Translated: CAIRTGAEETQYF. V gene TRBV7-9 combines with J gene TRBJ2-5, with 9 bases identical to TRBD1. The length of the CDR3 is 13 residues. The germline CDR1 and CDR2 sequences are SEHNR and FQNEAQ (reference sequence). J gave up 5 bases and V 10 bases, and 8 bases lay outside the gene matches.

The sample holds many counts of this clonotype. This chain links TRBV20-1 with TRBJ1-2; no definite D call. In germline, CDR1 is DFQATT, CDR2 SNEGSKA (reference sequence). This CDR3 has 16 amino acids. Between the trimmed V and J ends, which lost 3 bases and 2 bases, there was a span of 19 bases. CDR3 in amino acids: CSAREVRDFPNYGYTF. The DNA of the CDR3 is TGCAGTGCTAGGGAGGTGAGGGATTTCCCCAACTATGGCTACACCTTC.

This clonotype was detected many times. The V and J genes are TRBV6-4 and TRBJ1-5, with TRBD1 as a possible D gene (6 bases). The CDR3 runs 20 residues. Deletions cut 8 bases from V and 3 bases from J, with 32 bases between. Germline V gene data show CDR1 as MRHNA and CDR2 as SNTAGT. The CDR3 here is CASLGRPGQRLTYVNQPQHF. In nucleotides, the CDR3 is TGTGCCAGCTTGGGAAGACCGGGACAACGGCTAACTTACGTCAATCAGCCCCAGCATTTT.

This clonotype has ten or more counts. This chain connects TRBV28 to TRBJ2-7; the match to TRBD1 covers 8 bases. CDR3 size: 13 residues. Trimming at V came to 6 bases and at J to 3 bases, leaving 4 bases not matched to a gene. Germline CDR1 reads MDHEN; CDR2 reads SYDVKM. The CDR3 DNA sequence: TGTGCCAGCAGCACCGGGACAGGCTACGAGCAGTACTTC. This encodes CASSTGTGYEQYF. Filled out from reference TRBV28 and TRBJ2-7, the complete variable domain reads DVKVTQSSRYLVKRTGEKVFLECVQDMDHENMFWYRQDPGLGLRLIYFSYDVKMKEKGDIPEGYSVSREKKERFSLILESASTNQTSMYLCASSTGTGYEQYFGPGTRLTVT.